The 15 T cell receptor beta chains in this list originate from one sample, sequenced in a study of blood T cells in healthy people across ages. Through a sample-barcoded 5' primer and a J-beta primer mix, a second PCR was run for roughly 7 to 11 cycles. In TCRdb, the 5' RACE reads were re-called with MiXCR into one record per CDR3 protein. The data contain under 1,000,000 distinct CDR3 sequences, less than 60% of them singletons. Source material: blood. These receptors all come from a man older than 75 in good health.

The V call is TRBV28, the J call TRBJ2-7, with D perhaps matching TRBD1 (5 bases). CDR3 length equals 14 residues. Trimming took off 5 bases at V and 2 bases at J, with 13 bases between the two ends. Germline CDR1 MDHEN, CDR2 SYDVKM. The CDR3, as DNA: TGTGCCAGCAGTCTCCTGACAGAGACCTACGAGCAGTACTTC. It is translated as CASSLLTETYEQYF.

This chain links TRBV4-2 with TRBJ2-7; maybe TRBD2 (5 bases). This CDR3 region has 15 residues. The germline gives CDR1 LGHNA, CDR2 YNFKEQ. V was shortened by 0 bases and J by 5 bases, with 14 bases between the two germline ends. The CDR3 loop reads CASSQEGWGADEQYF. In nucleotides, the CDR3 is TGTGCCAGCAGCCAAGAAGGGTGGGGAGCGGACGAGCAGTACTTC.

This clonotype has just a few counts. In DNA form, the CDR3 reads TGTGCCAGCGGCACAGGGTTTTCCTACGAGCAGTACTTC. This gives the protein CASGTGFSYEQYF. The chain links TRBV7-2 to TRBJ2-5; TRBD1 is a possible D gene (6 bases). The J call is in doubt because the DNA end fits TRBJ2-7 better. The germline CDR1 and CDR2 sequences are SGHTA and FQGNSA. The CDR3 extends over 13 amino acids.

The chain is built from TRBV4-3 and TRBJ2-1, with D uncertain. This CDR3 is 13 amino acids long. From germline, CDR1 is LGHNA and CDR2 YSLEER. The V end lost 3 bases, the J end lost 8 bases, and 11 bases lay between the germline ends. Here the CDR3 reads CASSQLGWDEQFF. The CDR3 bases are TGCGCCAGCAGCCAGCTAGGGTGGGATGAGCAGTTCTTC.

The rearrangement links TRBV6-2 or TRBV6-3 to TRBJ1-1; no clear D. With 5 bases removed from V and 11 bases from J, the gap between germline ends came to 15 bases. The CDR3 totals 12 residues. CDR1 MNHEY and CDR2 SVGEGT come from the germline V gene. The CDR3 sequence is CASSAQLTTAFF. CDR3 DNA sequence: TGTGCCAGCAGTGCTCAATTAACTACGGCTTTCTTT.

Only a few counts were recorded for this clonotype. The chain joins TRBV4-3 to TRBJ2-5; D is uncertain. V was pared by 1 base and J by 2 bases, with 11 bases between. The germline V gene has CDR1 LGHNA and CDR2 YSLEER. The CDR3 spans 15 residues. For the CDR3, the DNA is TGCGCCAGCAGCCAAGGGATGAGCATTCAAGAGACCCAGTACTTC. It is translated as CASSQGMSIQETQYF.

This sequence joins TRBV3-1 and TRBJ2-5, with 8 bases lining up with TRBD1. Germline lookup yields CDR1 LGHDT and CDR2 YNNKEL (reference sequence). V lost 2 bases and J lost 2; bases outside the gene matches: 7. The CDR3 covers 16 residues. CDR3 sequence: CASSQNRDRQQETQYF. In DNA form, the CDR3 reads TGTGCCAGCAGCCAAAACCGGGACAGGCAACAAGAGACCCAGTACTTC.

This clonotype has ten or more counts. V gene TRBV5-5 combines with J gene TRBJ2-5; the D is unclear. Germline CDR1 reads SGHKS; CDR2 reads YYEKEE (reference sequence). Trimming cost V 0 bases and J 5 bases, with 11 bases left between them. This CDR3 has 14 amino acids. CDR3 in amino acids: CASSLVGQAETQYF. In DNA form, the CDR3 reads TGTGCCAGCAGCTTGGTGGGCCAGGCGGAGACCCAGTACTTC. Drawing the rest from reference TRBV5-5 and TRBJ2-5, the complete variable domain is DAGVTQSPTHLIKTRGQQVTLRCSPISGHKSVSWYQQVLGQGPQFIFQYYEKEERGRGNFPDRFSARQFPNYSSELNVNALLLGDSALYLCASSLVGQAETQYFGPGTRLLVL.

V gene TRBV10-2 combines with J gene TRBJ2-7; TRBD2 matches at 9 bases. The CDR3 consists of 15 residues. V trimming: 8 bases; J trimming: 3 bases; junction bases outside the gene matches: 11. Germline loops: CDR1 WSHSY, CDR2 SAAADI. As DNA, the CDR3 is TGCGCCAGCGGAGGTAGACTAGCGGATAACTACGAGCAGTACTTC. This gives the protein CASGGRLADNYEQYF.

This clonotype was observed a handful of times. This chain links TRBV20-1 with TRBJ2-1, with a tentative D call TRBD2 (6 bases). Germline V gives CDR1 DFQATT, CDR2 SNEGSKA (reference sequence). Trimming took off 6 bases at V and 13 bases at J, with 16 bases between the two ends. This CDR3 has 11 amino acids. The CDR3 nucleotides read TGCAGTGCACGACGGGAGATCGGACAGTTCTTC. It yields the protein CSARREIGQFF.

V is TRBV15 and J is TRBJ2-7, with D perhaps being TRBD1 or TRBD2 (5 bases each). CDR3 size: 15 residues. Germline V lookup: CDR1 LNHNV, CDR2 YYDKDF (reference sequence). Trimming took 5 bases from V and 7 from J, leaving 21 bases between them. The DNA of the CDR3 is TGTGCCACCAGCGGCTTTCGGGGCGGCGAGGGTGAGCAGTACTTC. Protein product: CATSGFRGGEGEQYF.

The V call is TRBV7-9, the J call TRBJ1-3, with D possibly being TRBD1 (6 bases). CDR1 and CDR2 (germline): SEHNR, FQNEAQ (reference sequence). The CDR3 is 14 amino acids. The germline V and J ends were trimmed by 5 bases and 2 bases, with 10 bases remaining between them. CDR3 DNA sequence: TGTGCCAGCAGCCCGGGGGCGGCTGGAAACACCATATATTTT. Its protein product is CASSPGAAGNTIYF.

CDR3 in amino acids: CASSEEVGQPPQYF. The DNA for the CDR3 is TGTGCCAGCAGTGAAGAGGTTGGGCAGCCCCCCCAGTACTTC. V and J are TRBV6-1 and TRBJ2-5; D ambiguous. CDR3 size: 14 residues. V lost 1 base and J lost 9, with 15 bases in between. In germline, CDR1 is MNHNS, CDR2 SASEGT.

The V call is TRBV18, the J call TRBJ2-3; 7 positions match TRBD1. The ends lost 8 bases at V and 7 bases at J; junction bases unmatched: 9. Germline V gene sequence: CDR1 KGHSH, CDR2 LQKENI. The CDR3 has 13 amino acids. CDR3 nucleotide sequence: TGTGCCAGCCACCAGGGACAGAGAAATACGCAGTATTTT. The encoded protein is CASHQGQRNTQYF.

The CDR3, as DNA: TGTGCCAGCAGCGCGGGGCTAGCATGGTCCAATGAGCAGTTCTTC. This codes for CASSAGLAWSNEQFF. The V call is TRBV7-2, the J call TRBJ2-1; D perhaps matches TRBD2 (6 bases). This CDR3 is 15 amino acids long. Trimming took 5 bases from V and 6 from J, leaving 17 bases between them. Germline lookup yields CDR1 SGHTA and CDR2 FQGNSA.